One sample yielded the 27 T cell receptor beta chains listed below, sequenced in a study of CD8 T cells in Susac syndrome. It was with random hexamers that about 0.45 to 1 ug RNA was reverse transcribed. Each CDR3 protein gets one entry after TCRdb re-called the immunoSEQ multiplex PCR reads with MiXCR. Here the sample spans some 200,000 distinct CDR3 sequences, 95% being singletons. The specimen was CD4+ T cells from PBMCs. All receptors come from a human donor with multiple sclerosis.

The genes are TRBV20-1 and TRBJ2-5; D is tentatively TRBD1 or TRBD2 (6 bases each). The CDR3 totals 13 residues. Germline values: CDR1 DFQATT, CDR2 SNEGSKA (reference sequence). Trimming took 0 bases from V and 9 from J, leaving 14 bases between them. CDR3 nucleotides: TGCAGTGCTAGAGATACCCGGGGGCAGGCCCAGTACTTC. Its protein product is CSARDTRGQAQYF.

The CDR3 DNA reads TGTGCTAGTGGTTTGGACGGTCGGACCCAGTACTTC. It codes for CASGLDGRTQYF. V and J are TRBV12-5 and TRBJ2-5; no reliable D call. The CDR3 is 12 residues long. V lost 1 base to trimming and J lost 7 bases, with 7 bases between them. Germline CDR1 LGHNT, CDR2 FRNRAP.

In DNA form, the CDR3 reads TGCAGCGCGGAGGGGAGCCTGAACACTGAAGCTTTCTTT. Encoded protein: CSAEGSLNTEAFF. This chain uses TRBV29-1 with TRBJ1-1, with a possible D match to TRBD1 (5 bases). The V gene lost 7 bases and the J gene lost 0 bases, with 12 bases spanning the gap. CDR3 length equals 13 residues. Germline values: CDR1 SQVTM, CDR2 ANQGSEA.

The rearrangement joins TRBV6-6 to TRBJ2-3, with 8 bases aligning to TRBD1. Germline V gene lookup returns CDR1 MNHNY and CDR2 SVGAGI (reference sequence). V lost 2 bases to trimming and J lost 0 bases; unmatched junction nucleotides: 4. The CDR3 sequence is 16 residues long. The CDR3 DNA sequence: TGTGCCAGCAGTTACCCCGGGACAGGAAGCACAGATACGCAGTATTTT. It encodes CASSYPGTGSTDTQYF.

This chain joins TRBV3-1 and TRBJ2-7, with a weak D call TRBD2 (6 bases). V gave up 1 base and J gave up 0 bases, with 10 bases separating them. The CDR3 covers 15 residues. The germline V gene has CDR1 LGHDT and CDR2 YNNKEL (reference sequence). CDR3 DNA sequence: TGTGCCAGCAGCCAAGGGGGAGGCAGCTCCTACGAGCAGTACTTC. Translation: CASSQGGGSSYEQYF.

V gene TRBV28 combines with J gene TRBJ1-5; TRBD1 aligns across 8 bases. J gave up 7 bases and V 2 bases, and 16 bases lay outside the gene matches. There are 18 residues in the CDR3. Germline values: CDR1 MDHEN, CDR2 SYDVKM. The CDR3 spells CASSLPSSQGARIQPQHF. CDR3 coding DNA: TGTGCCAGCAGTTTACCCTCAAGCCAGGGGGCACGGATCCAGCCCCAGCATTTT.

The genes are TRBV29-1 and TRBJ2-3; 7 bases line up with TRBD1. This CDR3 has 15 residues. Per the germline V gene, CDR1 is SQVTM and CDR2 is ANQGSEA. V was pared by 4 bases and J by 1 base, with 8 bases of the junction left unmatched. CDR3 residues: CSVVNRTGRTDTQYF. CDR3 nucleotides: TGCAGCGTTGTTAACCGGACAGGACGCACAGATACGCAGTATTTT.

This clonotype came up once. The V and J genes are TRBV7-3 and TRBJ2-1; TRBD2 matches 7 bases. Germline CDR1 is SGHTA and CDR2 is FQGTGA. The CDR3 is 14 residues long. The V and J ends lost 6 bases and 8 bases, in that order; junction bases with no gene match: 10. This CDR3 reads CASRPGLGSHEQFF. Here the CDR3 DNA reads TGTGCCAGCAGGCCAGGACTAGGAAGCCATGAGCAGTTCTTC.

The chain uses TRBV25-1 and TRBJ2-6; 8 bases agree with TRBD1. The length of the CDR3 is 14 residues. Trimming cost V 2 bases and J 13 bases; bases outside gene matches: 7. Germline assignment: CDR1 MGHDK and CDR2 SYGVNS. CDR3 sequence (DNA): TGTGCCAGCAGTGAACGGACAGGGTCTCAAGTCCTGACTTTC. Translated, it gives CASSERTGSQVLTF.

The V gene is TRBV4-1, the J gene TRBJ2-1; D is ambiguous. Trimming took off 0 bases at V and 2 bases at J, with 29 bases between the two ends. Germline V gives CDR1 MGHRA, CDR2 YSYEKL. CDR3 length: 22 amino acids. CDR3 loop: CASSQDLVANVLLRSAYNEQFF. The CDR3 nucleotides read TGCGCCAGCAGCCAAGATCTGGTCGCGAACGTACTTTTGAGAAGCGCCTACAATGAGCAGTTCTTC.

The chain combines TRBV3-1 with TRBJ1-6; D is uncertain. Germline loops: CDR1 LGHDT, CDR2 YNNKEL (reference sequence). This CDR3 has 15 amino acids. V dropped 0 bases and J dropped 9 bases, with 12 bases sitting between them. CDR3 DNA: TGTGCCAGCAGCCAAGACCCACACGGAGGTTCACCCCTCCACTTT. This codes for CASSQDPHGGSPLHF.

The gene calls are TRBV29-1 and TRBJ2-5; tentatively, D is TRBD2 (6 bases). This CDR3 has 13 residues. Trimming left V 0 bases short and J 5 bases short, with 10 bases between. Germline V gives CDR1 SQVTM, CDR2 ANQGSEA. The CDR3 loop is CSVEDLSGETQYF. In DNA, the CDR3 is TGCAGCGTTGAAGATCTGAGCGGGGAGACCCAGTACTTC.

This rearrangement joins TRBV5-4 to TRBJ1-6, with 11 bases matching TRBD1. CDR1 and CDR2 from the germline V gene are SGHNT and YYREEE (reference sequence). The CDR3 has 16 amino acids. Trimming cost V 3 bases and J 4 bases; bases outside gene matches: 3. CDR3 in DNA: TGTGCCAGCAGCTCCTGGGACAGGGGGTATAATTCACCCCTCCACTTT. Translating it yields CASSSWDRGYNSPLHF. The variable domain in full, with the rest retrieved from reference TRBV5-4 and TRBJ1-6, is ETGVTQSPTHLIKTRGQQVTLRCSSQSGHNTVSWYQQALGQGPQFIFQYYREEENGRGNFPPRFSGLQFPNYSSELNVNALELDDSALYLCASSSWDRGYNSPLHFGNGTRLTVT.

This chain uses TRBV4-2 with TRBJ2-7, with 7 bases fitting TRBD2. The CDR3 has 15 amino acids. J was trimmed by 6 bases and V by 3 bases; bases with no gene match: 11. CDR1 and CDR2 (germline): LGHNA, YNFKEQ. CDR3 residues: CASSHPGGGSSEQYF. CDR3 in DNA: TGTGCCAGCAGCCACCCCGGCGGCGGGAGTTCCGAGCAGTACTTC.

This rearrangement joins TRBV28 to TRBJ1-4, with D hard to call. The CDR3 totals 11 residues. Germline V gives CDR1 MDHEN, CDR2 SYDVKM. The V and J ends lost 11 bases and 8 bases respectively, with 12 bases between them. The CDR3 nucleotides read TGTGCCTACGGGAGCCTGGAAAAACTGTTTTTT. Translation gives CAYGSLEKLFF.

The chain is built from TRBV3-1 and TRBJ2-1, with D tentatively TRBD1 (6 bases). Deletions cut 5 bases from V and 5 bases from J, with 19 bases between. The CDR3 consists of 16 residues. The germline V gene encodes CDR1 LGHDT and CDR2 YNNKEL (reference sequence). CDR3 DNA: TGTGCCAGCAGCGCGCTGGTGTGGACAGCACACAATGAGCAGTTCTTC. Translating it yields CASSALVWTAHNEQFF.

The genes are TRBV29-1 and TRBJ2-1, with TRBD2 matching 8 bases. CDR1 and CDR2 (germline): SQVTM, ANQGSEA. The CDR3 is 14 amino acids. Unmatched junction bases numbered 9, after V lost 7 bases and J lost 4 bases. Here the CDR3 reads CSGEVAGRYNEQFF. CDR3 sequence (DNA): TGCAGCGGAGAGGTAGCGGGAAGGTACAATGAGCAGTTCTTC.

This chain joins TRBV6-1 and TRBJ2-7; D is unresolved. V was trimmed by 1 base and J by 3 bases, leaving 13 bases between them. The germline V gene has CDR1 MNHNS and CDR2 SASEGT. The CDR3 totals 15 residues. The DNA for the CDR3 is TGTGCCAGCAGTGAAGGCATGACTTACAGCTACGAGCAGTACTTC. It encodes CASSEGMTYSYEQYF.

The rearrangement uses TRBV25-1 and TRBJ2-7; D gene ambiguous. CDR3 size: 11 residues. Deletions cut 5 bases from V and 7 bases from J, with 9 bases between. Germline V gives CDR1 MGHDK, CDR2 SYGVNS. The CDR3 here is CASSLIGEQYF. CDR3 bases: TGTGCCAGCAGTCTAATTGGGGAGCAGTACTTC.

V and J are TRBV20-1 and TRBJ2-7; the D gene is possibly TRBD1 (6 bases). This CDR3 contains 12 residues. Trimming left V 5 bases short and J 1 base short, with 9 bases between. The germline gives CDR1 DFQATT, CDR2 SNEGSKA (reference sequence). CDR3 region: CSAVGQSYEQYF. The CDR3 DNA reads as TGCAGTGCTGTAGGACAGTCCTACGAGCAGTACTTC.

The chain has TRBV6-1 and TRBJ2-5; 8 bases map to TRBD2. The CDR3 consists of 15 residues. Germline values: CDR1 MNHNS, CDR2 SASEGT. Trimming removed 6 bases from V and 1 base from J; junction bases left unmatched: 7. The CDR3 nucleotides are TGTGCCAGCAGGCGGTCAGCGGGGGTCCAAGAGACCCAGTACTTC. As protein: CASRRSAGVQETQYF.

The rearrangement uses TRBV3-1 and TRBJ1-4, with D unresolved. CDR3 length: 14 residues. Trimming shortened V by 4 bases and J by 5 bases, and 11 bases separated the two germline ends. Germline assignment: CDR1 LGHDT and CDR2 YNNKEL (reference sequence). The CDR3 sequence is CASSLTHQNEKLFF. CDR3 nucleotide sequence: TGTGCCAGCAGCCTTACCCATCAGAATGAAAAACTGTTTTTT. Together with reference TRBV3-1 and TRBJ1-4, the CDR3 gives the full variable domain: DTAVSQTPKYLVTQMGNDKSIKCEQNLGHDTMYWYKQDSKKFLKIMFSYNNKELIINETVPNRFSPKSPDKAHLNLHINSLELGDSAVYFCASSLTHQNEKLFFGSGTQLSVL.

The V and J genes are TRBV15 and TRBJ2-2; D ambiguous. The CDR3 is made up of 14 amino acids. The germline gives CDR1 LNHNV, CDR2 YYDKDF (reference sequence). The V and J ends lost 0 bases and 4 bases respectively, with 6 bases between them. The CDR3 DNA reads as TGTGCCACCAGCAGAGATTTGCCCACCGGGGAGCTGTTTTTT. Translation: CATSRDLPTGELFF.

In its sample, this clonotype was seen once. The J gene is TRBJ1-1, the V gene TRBV20-1; D ambiguous. V dropped 2 bases and J dropped 1 base, with 11 bases sitting between them. From germline, CDR1 is DFQATT and CDR2 SNEGSKA (reference sequence). The CDR3 runs to 14 residues. In DNA, the CDR3 is TGCAGTGCTAGACAACGGGTCCAGAACACTGAAGCTTTCTTT. Protein: CSARQRVQNTEAFF.

The chain recombines TRBV5-1 with TRBJ2-7, with 11 nucleotides matching TRBD2. V lost 4 bases, J lost 3 bases, and 6 bases stayed unmatched. Germline-derived CDR1 and CDR2 are SGHRS and YFSETQ. CDR3 size: 15 residues. This CDR3 reads CASSPSTSGSYEQYF. The CDR3 DNA is TGCGCCAGCAGCCCTAGTACTAGCGGGAGCTACGAGCAGTACTTC.

This clonotype was picked up one time. This chain joins TRBV12-3 or TRBV12-4 and TRBJ1-2; no clear D. The CDR3 covers 12 residues. V was clipped by 8 bases and J by 2 bases, with 9 bases between them. CDR3 protein: CASAGINYGYTF. The CDR3 DNA sequence: TGTGCCAGCGCAGGCATCAACTATGGCTACACCTTC.

The chain has TRBV18 and TRBJ2-2; no clear D gene. This CDR3 region has 15 residues. Trimming took off 3 bases at V and 6 bases at J, with 14 bases between the two ends. CDR1 and CDR2 (germline): KGHSH, LQKENI. The DNA of the CDR3 is TGTGCCAGCTCACCTGAGACAATGACCGCCGGGGAGCTGTTTTTT. This gives the protein CASSPETMTAGELFF.